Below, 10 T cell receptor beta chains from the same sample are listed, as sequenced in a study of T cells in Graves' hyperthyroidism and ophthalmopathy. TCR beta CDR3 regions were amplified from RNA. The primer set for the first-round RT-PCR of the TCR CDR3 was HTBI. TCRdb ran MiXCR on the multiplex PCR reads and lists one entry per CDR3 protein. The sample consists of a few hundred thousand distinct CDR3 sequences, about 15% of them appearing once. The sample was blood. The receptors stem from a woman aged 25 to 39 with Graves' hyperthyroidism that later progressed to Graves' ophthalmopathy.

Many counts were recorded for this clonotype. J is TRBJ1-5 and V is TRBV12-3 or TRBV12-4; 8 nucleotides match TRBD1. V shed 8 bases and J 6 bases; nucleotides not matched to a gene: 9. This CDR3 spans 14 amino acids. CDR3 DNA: TGTGCCAGCGGTCGACAGGGGTTAATTCAGCCCCAGCATTTT. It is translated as CASGRQGLIQPQHF.

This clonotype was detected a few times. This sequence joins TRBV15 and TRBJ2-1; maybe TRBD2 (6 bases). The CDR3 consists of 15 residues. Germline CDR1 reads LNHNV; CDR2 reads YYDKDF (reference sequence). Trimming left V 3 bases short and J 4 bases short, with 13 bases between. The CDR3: CATSSDKGLYNEQFF. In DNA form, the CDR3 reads TGTGCCACCAGCAGCGATAAGGGACTTTACAATGAGCAGTTCTTC.

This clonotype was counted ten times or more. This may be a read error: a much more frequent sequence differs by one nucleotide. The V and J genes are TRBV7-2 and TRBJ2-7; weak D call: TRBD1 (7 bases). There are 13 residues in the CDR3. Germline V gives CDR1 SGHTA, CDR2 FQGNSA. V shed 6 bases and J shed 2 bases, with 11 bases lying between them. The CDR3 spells CASSAGTAYEQYF. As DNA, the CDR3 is TGTGCCAGCAGTGCGGGGACAGCCTACGAGCAGTACTTC. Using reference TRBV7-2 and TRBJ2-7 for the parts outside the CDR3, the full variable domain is GAGVSQSPSNKVTEKGKDVELRCDPISGHTALYWYRQSLGQGLEFLIYFQGNSAPDKSGLPSDRFSAERTGGSVSTLTIQRTQQEDSAVYLCASSAGTAYEQYFGPGTRLTVT.

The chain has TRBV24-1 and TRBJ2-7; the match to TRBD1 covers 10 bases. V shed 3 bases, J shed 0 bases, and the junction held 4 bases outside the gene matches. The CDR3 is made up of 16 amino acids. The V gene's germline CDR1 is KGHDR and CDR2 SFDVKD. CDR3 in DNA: TGTGCCACCAGTGATGGGGGACAGGGGAGCTCCTACGAGCAGTACTTC. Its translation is CATSDGGQGSSYEQYF.

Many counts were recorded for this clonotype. CDR3: CASSPGGYLDEQFF. The CDR3 region has the DNA TGTGCCAGCAGCCCAGGGGGCTACCTCGATGAGCAGTTCTTC. The V and J genes are TRBV7-2 and TRBJ2-1, with 8 bases identical to TRBD1. The CDR3 is 14 residues long. CDR1 is SGHTA and CDR2 is FQGNSA in the germline V gene. Losses at the gene ends were 5 bases for V and 8 bases for J; bases not matched to a gene: 8.

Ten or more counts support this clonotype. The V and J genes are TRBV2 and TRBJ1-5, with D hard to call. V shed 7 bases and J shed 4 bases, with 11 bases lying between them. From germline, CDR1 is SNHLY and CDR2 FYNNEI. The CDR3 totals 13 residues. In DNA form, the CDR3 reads TGTGCCAGCAAGTCTTTGGGGAATCAGCCCCAGCATTTT. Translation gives CASKSLGNQPQHF.

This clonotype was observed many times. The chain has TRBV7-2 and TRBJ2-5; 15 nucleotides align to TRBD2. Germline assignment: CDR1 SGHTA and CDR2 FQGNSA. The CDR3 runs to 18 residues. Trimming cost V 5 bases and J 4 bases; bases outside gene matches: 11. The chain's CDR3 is CASSPGTSGRSAGETQYF. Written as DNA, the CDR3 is TGTGCCAGCAGCCCCGGGACTAGCGGGAGGTCTGCGGGAGAGACCCAGTACTTC.

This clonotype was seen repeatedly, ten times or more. CDR3 sequence: CASSLQNIQYF. As DNA, the CDR3 is TGTGCCAGCAGCCTTCAAAACATTCAGTACTTC. The chain links TRBV7-8 to TRBJ2-4; no reliable D call. The CDR3 has 11 residues. V lost 5 bases, J lost 5 bases, and 4 bases lay in between. Germline CDR1 is SGHVS and CDR2 is FQNEAQ.

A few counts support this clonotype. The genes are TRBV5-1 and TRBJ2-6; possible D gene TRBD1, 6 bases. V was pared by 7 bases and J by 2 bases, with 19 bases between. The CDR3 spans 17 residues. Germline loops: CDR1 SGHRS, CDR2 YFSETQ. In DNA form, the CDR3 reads TGCGCCAGCGGAATCCCAATAGGGGGTGCTGGGGCCAACGTCCTGACTTTC. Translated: CASGIPIGGAGANVLTF. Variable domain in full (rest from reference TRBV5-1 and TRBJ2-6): KAGVTQTPRYLIKTRGQQVTLSCSPISGHRSVSWYQQTPGQGLQFLFEYFSETQRNKGNFPGRFSGRQFSNSRSEMNVSTLELGDSALYLCASGIPIGGAGANVLTFGAGSRLTVL.

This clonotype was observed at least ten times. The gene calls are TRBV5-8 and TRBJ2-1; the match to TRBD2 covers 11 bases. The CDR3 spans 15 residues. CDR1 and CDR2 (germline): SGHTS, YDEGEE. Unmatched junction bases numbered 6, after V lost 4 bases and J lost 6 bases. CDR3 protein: CASSQTSGRINEQFF. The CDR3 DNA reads TGTGCCAGCAGCCAAACTAGCGGGAGAATCAATGAGCAGTTCTTC.